What follows are 21 T cell receptor beta chains derived from one specimen sequenced in a study of cytomegalovirus exposure and HLA in healthy donors. Vbeta (60) and Jbeta (13) primers were used in the PCR. The data were produced by immunoSEQ multiplex PCR, yet TCRdb's version contains in-frame clones alone and is incomplete. The sample yields approximately 160,000 clones, roughly 82% seen once. Sample: PBMCs. These receptors all stem from a girl aged 5 to 17 in good health and CMV-seropositive.

This rearrangement joins TRBV5-1 to TRBJ2-1, with 10 bases aligning to TRBD1. The trim removed 4 bases at V and 8 bases at J, leaving 6 bases unmatched. The CDR3 has 14 residues. The germline V gene encodes CDR1 SGHRS and CDR2 YFSETQ. For the CDR3, the DNA is TGCGCCAGCAGCGGGGACAGGGGTGAGCATGAGCAGTTCTTC. Translated: CASSGDRGEHEQFF.

J is TRBJ1-2 and V is TRBV5-6, with TRBD1 matching 10 bases. V was pared by 3 bases and J by 5 bases, with 4 bases of the junction left unmatched. This CDR3 comprises 14 residues. The germline V gene encodes CDR1 SGHDT and CDR2 YYEEEE. CDR3 in amino acids: CASSSGTGVYGYTF. CDR3 DNA: TGTGCCAGCAGCTCTGGGACAGGGGTTTATGGCTACACCTTC.

The chain employs TRBV5-4 and TRBJ2-1, with 13 bases that match TRBD2. The CDR3 has 18 residues. Germline V gene lookup returns CDR1 SGHNT and CDR2 YYREEE (reference sequence). Trimming cost V 4 bases and J 2 bases; bases outside gene matches: 9. For the CDR3, the DNA is TGTGCCAGCAGCCCGATCTTCACTAGCGGGAGGGCCTACAATGAGCAGTTCTTC. This translates into CASSPIFTSGRAYNEQFF. Full variable domain (rest looked up from reference TRBV5-4 and TRBJ2-1): ETGVTQSPTHLIKTRGQQVTLRCSSQSGHNTVSWYQQALGQGPQFIFQYYREEENGRGNFPPRFSGLQFPNYSSELNVNALELDDSALYLCASSPIFTSGRAYNEQFFGPGTRLTVL.

This chain uses TRBV6-1 with TRBJ1-1, with TRBD1 as a possible D gene (6 bases). Per the germline V gene, CDR1 is MNHNS and CDR2 is SASEGT. The CDR3 extends over 12 amino acids. Trimming removed 5 bases from V and 8 bases from J, with 12 bases in between. The DNA of the CDR3 is TGTGCCAGCAGTAAGACAGGTTCCGAAGCTTTCTTT. This codes for CASSKTGSEAFF.

Of note for this clone: One end of the junction fails to match germline, which may point to a read error. The rearrangement uses TRBV11-2 and TRBJ2-5; D is unresolved. CDR3 length: 15 amino acids. Germline V gene data show CDR1 as SGHAT and CDR2 as FQNNGV. The CDR3 DNA reads as TGTGCCAGCAGCCTAGATGGTTCTAGCCAAGAGACCCAGTACTTC. Residues: CASSLDGSSQETQYF.

This clone has a handful of counts. The chain joins TRBV29-1 to TRBJ1-4; tentative D call: TRBD1 (5 bases). V was shortened by 6 bases and J by 12 bases, with 26 bases between the two germline ends. Per germline, CDR1 SQVTM and CDR2 ANQGSEA. The CDR3 spans 15 residues. The CDR3 coding sequence is TGCAGCGTGGGCTCAGGGTGGGGAATGAAACGGGAACTGTTTTTT. Residues: CSVGSGWGMKRELFF.

The sample holds a few counts of this clone. A read error may account for a junction end that differs from germline. The V gene is TRBV7-7, the J gene TRBJ1-1; D gene uncertain. CDR1 is SSHAT, CDR2 FNYEAQ, per germline (reference sequence). There are 15 residues in the CDR3. The CDR3 is CASTALSGVLSEAFF. CDR3 DNA: TGTGCTAGCACCGCTCTTTCTGGAGTCCTGTCTGAAGCTTTCTTT.

This clone was picked up a small number of times. The V and J genes are TRBV5-1 and TRBJ2-3, with a tentative D call TRBD1 (5 bases). V was trimmed by 4 bases and J by 3 bases, leaving 12 bases between them. CDR1 is SGHRS, CDR2 YFSETQ, per germline. The CDR3 sequence is 14 residues long. CDR3 residues: CASSRDSSTDTQYF. The CDR3 region has the DNA TGCGCCAGCAGCAGAGACAGTAGTACAGATACGCAGTATTTT.

In this sample, this clone turned up a few times. The chain is built from TRBV7-2 and TRBJ2-5; D not certain. CDR1 SGHTA and CDR2 FQGNSA come from the germline V gene. The CDR3 has 13 residues. Trimming left V 2 bases short and J 1 base short, with 5 bases between. In DNA form, the CDR3 reads TGTGCCAGCAGCTTATACTTCCAAGAGACCCAGTACTTC. Translation: CASSLYFQETQYF.

The chain links TRBV10-3 to TRBJ2-1, with 8 bases aligning to TRBD1. Trimming removed 0 bases from V and 8 bases from J; junction bases left unmatched: 9. The CDR3 contains 16 residues. Germline CDR1 and CDR2: ENHRY and SYGVKD. The CDR3: CAISESQETGAHEQFF. The CDR3 DNA follows: TGTGCCATCAGTGAGTCACAGGAGACAGGGGCCCATGAGCAGTTCTTC.

The gene calls are TRBV7-2 and TRBJ2-7, with a tentative D call TRBD1 (6 bases). Germline values: CDR1 SGHTA, CDR2 FQGNSA. The CDR3 is 14 residues long. The V end was cut by 5 bases, the J end by 1 base, with 12 bases between. Here the CDR3 reads CASSARDKSYEQYF. The CDR3 DNA follows: TGTGCCAGCAGCGCCCGGGACAAATCCTACGAGCAGTACTTC. Drawing the rest from reference TRBV7-2 and TRBJ2-7, the complete variable domain is GAGVSQSPSNKVTEKGKDVELRCDPISGHTALYWYRQSLGQGLEFLIYFQGNSAPDKSGLPSDRFSAERTGGSVSTLTIQRTQQEDSAVYLCASSARDKSYEQYFGPGTRLTVT.

This sequence joins TRBV30 and TRBJ1-1; D is perhaps TRBD1 (5 bases). V dropped 4 bases and J dropped 3 bases, with 12 bases sitting between them. Germline values: CDR1 GTSNPN, CDR2 SVGIG (reference sequence). The CDR3 runs 13 residues. The CDR3 region has the DNA TGTGCCTGGAATGTCAGGGAGGACACTGAAGCTTTCTTT. Its protein product is CAWNVREDTEAFF.

This clone was observed a handful of times. This chain connects TRBV18 to TRBJ1-2; D possibly corresponds to TRBD1 (6 bases). V gave up 9 bases and J gave up 3 bases, with 17 bases separating them. The CDR3 runs 14 residues. Per germline, CDR1 KGHSH and CDR2 LQKENI. The CDR3 protein is CASLNGGRDYGYTF. The CDR3 DNA is TGTGCCAGTTTAAACGGGGGGCGCGACTATGGCTACACCTTC.

J is TRBJ2-3 and V is TRBV9, with a tentative D call TRBD2 (5 bases). The germline CDR1 and CDR2 sequences are SGDLS and YYNGEE. The V end was cut by 2 bases, the J end by 2 bases, with 12 bases between. The CDR3 totals 15 residues. CDR3 in amino acids: CASSVDWSLTDTQYF. CDR3 DNA: TGTGCCAGCAGCGTGGACTGGAGTCTCACAGATACGCAGTATTTT.

The chain couples TRBV7-2 to TRBJ1-3; 7 bases fit TRBD1. Germline V gene lookup returns CDR1 SGHTA and CDR2 FQGNSA. This CDR3 is 14 amino acids long. J was trimmed by 5 bases and V by 3 bases; bases with no gene match: 4. The CDR3 DNA is TGTGCCAGCAGCTTGGGACAGTCTAGAAACACCATATATTTT. Its protein is CASSLGQSRNTIYF. Combining the CDR3 with reference TRBV7-2 and TRBJ1-3 gives the whole variable domain GAGVSQSPSNKVTEKGKDVELRCDPISGHTALYWYRQSLGQGLEFLIYFQGNSAPDKSGLPSDRFSAERTGGSVSTLTIQRTQQEDSAVYLCASSLGQSRNTIYFGEGSWLTVV.

This clone came up a few times. V gene TRBV15 combines with J gene TRBJ2-7, with 11 bases that match TRBD2. Per germline, CDR1 LNHNV and CDR2 YYDKDF (reference sequence). The J segment lost 2 bases and the V segment lost 5 bases, leaving 5 bases of the junction unmatched. This CDR3 is built from 15 residues. CDR3 amino acids: CATSPGLAGAYEQYF. The CDR3 nucleotides are TGTGCCACCAGCCCAGGACTAGCGGGTGCCTACGAGCAGTACTTC. Full variable domain (outside the CDR3, taken from reference TRBV15 and TRBJ2-7): DAMVIQNPRYQVTQFGKPVTLSCSQTLNHNVMYWYQQKSSQAPKLLFHYYDKDFNNEADTPDNFQSRRPNTSFCFLDIRSPGLGDTAMYLCATSPGLAGAYEQYFGPGTRLTVT.

This chain links TRBV14 with TRBJ1-5, with unresolved D. With 3 bases removed from V and 0 bases from J, the gap between germline ends came to 12 bases. The germline gives CDR1 SGHDN, CDR2 FVKESK. The CDR3 has 16 amino acids. DNA for the CDR3: TGTGCCAGCAGCCACAGACACTTATATAGCAATCAGCCCCAGCATTTT. Translation: CASSHRHLYSNQPQHF.

The rearrangement uses TRBV21-1 and TRBJ2-4; whether TRBD1, the table's D call, matches the DNA was not checked. TRBV21-1 is recorded as a pseudogene. CDR3 length: 14 amino acids. CDR3 in amino acids: CASHRVGAKNIQYF. The CDR3 region has the DNA TGTGCCAGTCACAGGGTTGGCGCCAAAAACATTCAGTACTTC.

This clone occurred once. The V gene is TRBV11-2, the J gene TRBJ1-1; possibly TRBD1 for D (5 bases). CDR1 and CDR2 from the germline V gene are SGHAT and FQNNGV. Between the trimmed V and J ends, which lost 4 bases and 0 bases, there was a span of 9 bases. The CDR3 contains 14 residues. CDR3 in amino acids: CASSSRQMNTEAFF. The DNA of the CDR3 is TGTGCCAGCAGCTCGCGACAGATGAACACTGAAGCTTTCTTT.

The chain uses TRBV28 and TRBJ2-1; 8 bases map to TRBD2. Looked up from germline, CDR1 is MDHEN and CDR2 is SYDVKM. CDR3 size: 14 residues. The V gene end was trimmed by 3 bases and the J gene end by 4 bases; junction bases not matched to a gene: 2. CDR3 sequence (DNA): TGTGCCAGCAGTTTCGGGGGGGGTTACAATGAGCAGTTCTTC. Its protein is CASSFGGGYNEQFF.

This clone occurred once. V gene TRBV27 combines with J gene TRBJ1-2; TRBD1 is a possible D gene (5 bases). The CDR3 extends over 14 amino acids. The germline V and J ends were trimmed by 1 base and 4 bases, with 10 bases remaining between them. The germline CDR1 and CDR2 sequences are MNHEY and SMNVEV (reference sequence). The CDR3: CASSLLGGGYGYTF. CDR3 DNA sequence: TGTGCCAGCAGTTTATTGGGGGGAGGCTATGGCTACACCTTC.